One and the same sample provided the 4 T cell receptor beta chains below, sequenced in a study of shared clonotypes between healthy human individuals. Profiled with immunoSEQ multiplex PCR; TCRdb holds only in-frame clones, not every one. Of around 430,000 clones listed, about four fifths are singletons. Sequenced: PBMCs. These receptors all come from a woman aged 40-49 years in good health. Some clones in this sample may be carry-over from other donors' samples.

This clone showed up just once. The chain combines TRBV5-1 with TRBJ2-1; D is ambiguous. V dropped 2 bases and J dropped 6 bases, with 12 bases sitting between them. The CDR3 loop spans 14 amino acids. Germline V gene data show CDR1 as SGHRS and CDR2 as YFSETQ. The CDR3 spells CASSFGPPANEQFF. In nucleotides, the CDR3 is TGCGCCAGCAGCTTTGGACCCCCAGCCAATGAGCAGTTCTTC.

The chain carries TRBV6-6 and TRBJ1-4, with D tentatively TRBD1 (5 bases). Germline V CDR1 and CDR2: MNHNY, SVGAGI (reference sequence). The V end lost 7 bases, the J end lost 13 bases, and 25 bases lay between the germline ends. This CDR3 is built from 15 residues. The CDR3 sequence: CASIRPTALQGVLFF. The CDR3 DNA reads as TGTGCCAGCATCCGGCCCACAGCGCTGCAGGGCGTACTGTTTTTT.

V and J are TRBV5-5 and TRBJ2-7; TRBD1 aligns across 8 bases. With 3 bases clipped from V and 0 bases from J, the junction kept 5 bases outside the gene matches. Germline CDR1 SGHKS, CDR2 YYEKEE (reference sequence). CDR3 length equals 15 residues. CDR3 sequence (DNA): TGTGCCAGCAGCTCCCGACAGGGGATCTCCTACGAGCAGTACTTC. This sequence encodes CASSSRQGISYEQYF.

The chain carries TRBV4-1 and TRBJ2-7; D is possibly TRBD2 (6 bases). The germline V gene has CDR1 MGHRA and CDR2 YSYEKL. The CDR3 is 13 amino acids. The V end lost 1 base, the J end lost 7 bases, and 11 bases lay between the germline ends. The CDR3 region is CASSQALAGEQYF. CDR3 bases: TGCGCCAGCAGCCAAGCACTGGCGGGGGAGCAGTACTTC.